These T cell receptor beta chains were read from a single sample in a study of T cells after yellow fever vaccination. TCRdb re-derived calls from the 5' RACE reads in MiXCR, one entry per CDR3 protein. There are nearly 300,000 distinct CDR3 sequences in the sample; less than 9.5% occur only once, and over 3% lies in the top ten. Specimen: CD4+ T cells sorted from PBMCs, collected 5 days after the yellow fever booster vaccination. These receptors were obtained from a man between 18 and 35 years old who received the YFV17D yellow fever vaccine. Both conserved end residues are part of each CDR3. Fields, in order: D gene, V gene, clone size, J gene, CDR3 protein, CDR3 DNA. A D gene is named only where the DNA matches it firmly. Clone sizes are given selectively: once, few, many, or a class where the clone is expanded.

D gene: NA
V gene: TRBV18
clone size: NA
J gene: TRBJ1-1
CDR3 protein: CASSLRIENTEAFF
CDR3 DNA: TGTGCCAGCTCACTAAGGATCGAGAACACTGAAGCTTTCTTT

D gene: TRBD1
V gene: TRBV5-5
clone size: once
J gene: TRBJ2-1
CDR3 protein: CASSYTDRGHNEQFF
CDR3 DNA: TGTGCCAGCAGCTACACGGACAGGGGGCACAATGAGCAGTTCTTC

D gene: TRBD1
V gene: TRBV5-4
clone size: NA
J gene: TRBJ2-6
CDR3 protein: CASSLGTGLSGANVLTF
CDR3 DNA: TGTGCCAGCAGCTTGGGGACAGGACTCTCTGGGGCCAACGTCCTGACTTTC

D gene: NA
V gene: TRBV7-9
clone size: many
J gene: TRBJ1-1
CDR3 protein: CASSLTDKNTEAFF
CDR3 DNA: TGTGCCAGCAGCTTAACAGACAAGAACACTGAAGCTTTCTTT

D gene: TRBD1
V gene: TRBV5-1
clone size: many
J gene: TRBJ2-7
CDR3 protein: CASSLLGTASYEQYF
CDR3 DNA: TGCGCCAGCAGCTTGCTAGGGACAGCCTCCTACGAGCAGTACTTC

D gene: TRBD1
V gene: TRBV7-2
clone size: many
J gene: TRBJ2-1
CDR3 protein: CASSPRQGAYEQFF
CDR3 DNA: TGTGCCAGCAGCCCAAGACAGGGGGCCTATGAGCAGTTCTTC

D gene: NA
V gene: TRBV7-3
clone size: few
J gene: TRBJ2-7
CDR3 protein: CASSFSRAYEQYF
CDR3 DNA: TGTGCCAGCAGCTTCTCCAGGGCGTACGAGCAGTACTTC

D gene: NA
V gene: TRBV7-2
clone size: once
J gene: TRBJ2-5
CDR3 protein: CASSLADRPPETQYF
CDR3 DNA: TGTGCCAGCAGCTTAGCAGACCGCCCCCCAGAGACCCAGTACTTC

D gene: TRBD1
V gene: TRBV12-3/TRBV12-4
clone size: few
J gene: TRBJ1-5
CDR3 protein: CASSLGHRGDQPQHF
CDR3 DNA: TGTGCCAGCAGTTTAGGCCACAGGGGAGATCAGCCCCAGCATTTT

D gene: NA
V gene: TRBV6-2/TRBV6-3
clone size: NA
J gene: TRBJ2-1
CDR3 protein: CASSHPRTATYNEQFF
CDR3 DNA: TGTGCCAGCAGCCACCCCCGGACAGCCACCTACAATGAGCAGTTCTTC

D gene: NA
V gene: TRBV5-1
clone size: NA
J gene: TRBJ2-3
CDR3 protein: CASSSDPGPSQYF
CDR3 DNA: TGCGCCAGCAGCTCGGATCCTGGGCCCTCGCAGTATTTT

D gene: NA
V gene: TRBV2
clone size: many
J gene: TRBJ2-5
CDR3 protein: CASKGKWLETQYF
CDR3 DNA: TGTGCCAGCAAGGGGAAATGGCTAGAGACCCAGTACTTC

D gene: TRBD1
V gene: TRBV3-1
clone size: many
J gene: TRBJ1-1
CDR3 protein: CASSPITGGFTEAFF
CDR3 DNA: TGTGCCAGCAGCCCGATTACAGGGGGCTTCACTGAAGCTTTCTTT

D gene: TRBD1
V gene: TRBV12-3/TRBV12-4
clone size: few
J gene: TRBJ1-1
CDR3 protein: CASTRDSRPPEAFF
CDR3 DNA: TGTGCCAGCACTCGGGACAGCCGCCCACCTGAAGCTTTCTTT

D gene: NA
V gene: TRBV4-1
clone size: few
J gene: TRBJ1-2
CDR3 protein: CASSQTPGAGYTF
CDR3 DNA: TGCGCCAGCAGCCAAACTCCGGGGGCTGGCTACACCTTC

D gene: NA
V gene: TRBV7-2
clone size: NA
J gene: TRBJ2-7
CDR3 protein: CASSLAGRNTYEQYF
CDR3 DNA: TGTGCCAGCAGCTTAGCGGGGCGGAACACCTACGAGCAGTACTTC

D gene: TRBD1
V gene: TRBV2
clone size: NA
J gene: TRBJ1-1
CDR3 protein: CASRGTAEAFF
CDR3 DNA: TGTGCCAGCAGAGGGACAGCTGAAGCTTTCTTT

D gene: TRBD2
V gene: TRBV5-1
clone size: NA
J gene: TRBJ2-3
CDR3 protein: CASSLVLAASTDTQYF
CDR3 DNA: TGCGCCAGCAGCTTGGTGCTAGCGGCTAGCACAGATACGCAGTATTTT

D gene: TRBD1
V gene: TRBV10-3
clone size: few
J gene: TRBJ1-1
CDR3 protein: CAISATGQGLNTEAFF
CDR3 DNA: TGTGCCATCAGTGCCACGGGACAGGGTTTGAACACTGAAGCTTTCTTT

D gene: TRBD1
V gene: TRBV7-9
clone size: NA
J gene: TRBJ2-7
CDR3 protein: CASSLAGQGTSEQYF
CDR3 DNA: TGTGCCAGCAGCTTAGCAGGACAGGGAACCTCCGAGCAGTACTTC

D gene: NA
V gene: TRBV9
clone size: few
J gene: TRBJ1-4
CDR3 protein: CASSGTGSREKLFF
CDR3 DNA: TGTGCCAGCAGCGGAACAGGGTCGCGGGAAAAACTGTTTTTT

D gene: NA
V gene: TRBV11-2
clone size: few
J gene: TRBJ2-6
CDR3 protein: CASRSEGANVLTF
CDR3 DNA: TGTGCCAGCAGGTCAGAAGGGGCCAACGTCCTGACTTTC

D gene: TRBD2
V gene: TRBV29-1
clone size: NA
J gene: TRBJ2-7
CDR3 protein: CSGGGGPHEQYF
CDR3 DNA: TGCAGCGGAGGCGGGGGGCCCCACGAGCAGTACTTC

D gene: NA
V gene: TRBV7-3
clone size: many
J gene: TRBJ2-1
CDR3 protein: CASSVDATTVQFF
CDR3 DNA: TGTGCCAGCAGCGTCGACGCAACTACCGTGCAGTTCTTC

D gene: NA
V gene: TRBV4-1
clone size: NA
J gene: TRBJ1-1
CDR3 protein: CASSHVGNSEAFF
CDR3 DNA: TGCGCCAGCAGCCATGTGGGGAACTCCGAAGCTTTCTTT

D gene: TRBD1
V gene: TRBV18
clone size: NA
J gene: TRBJ2-7
CDR3 protein: CASSSMGTGGAYEQYF
CDR3 DNA: TGTGCCAGCTCATCTATGGGGACAGGGGGTGCCTACGAGCAGTACTTC

D gene: TRBD2
V gene: TRBV6-5
clone size: NA
J gene: TRBJ2-2
CDR3 protein: CASNSGLAGVGELFF
CDR3 DNA: TGTGCCAGCAACTCGGGACTAGCGGGGGTTGGGGAGCTGTTTTTT

D gene: NA
V gene: TRBV20-1
clone size: NA
J gene: TRBJ2-5
CDR3 protein: CSAYYRETQYF
CDR3 DNA: TGCAGTGCTTACTACCGAGAGACCCAGTACTTC

D gene: NA
V gene: TRBV3-1
clone size: NA
J gene: TRBJ2-4
CDR3 protein: CASSRGGAGIYIQYF
CDR3 DNA: TGTGCCAGCAGCCGAGGAGGGGCAGGGATATACATTCAGTACTTC

D gene: NA
V gene: TRBV5-6
clone size: NA
J gene: TRBJ2-1
CDR3 protein: CASSLRGSYNEQFF
CDR3 DNA: TGTGCCAGCAGCTTAAGGGGTTCCTACAATGAGCAGTTCTTC

D gene: NA
V gene: TRBV7-9
clone size: NA
J gene: TRBJ1-3
CDR3 protein: CASSLWDGTSSGNTIYF
CDR3 DNA: TGTGCCAGCAGCTTATGGGACGGAACAAGCTCTGGAAACACCATATATTTT

D gene: NA
V gene: TRBV7-9
clone size: NA
J gene: TRBJ2-3
CDR3 protein: CASSLQGWVKDTQYF
CDR3 DNA: TGTGCCAGCAGCTTACAGGGGTGGGTCAAAGATACGCAGTATTTT

D gene: NA
V gene: TRBV27
clone size: many
J gene: TRBJ2-3
CDR3 protein: CASSSIAAGPTQYF
CDR3 DNA: TGTGCCAGCAGTTCGATAGCGGCGGGCCCTACGCAGTATTTT

D gene: TRBD2
V gene: TRBV28
clone size: NA
J gene: TRBJ2-1
CDR3 protein: CASLLAGGRSYNEQFF
CDR3 DNA: TGTGCCAGCCTACTAGCGGGGGGTCGTTCCTACAATGAGCAGTTCTTC

D gene: TRBD1
V gene: TRBV4-2
clone size: NA
J gene: TRBJ2-7
CDR3 protein: CASSQVLQPGGYREQYF
CDR3 DNA: TGTGCCAGCAGCCAAGTTCTACAGCCAGGGGGCTACCGCGAGCAGTACTTC

D gene: NA
V gene: TRBV28
clone size: NA
J gene: TRBJ2-6
CDR3 protein: CASRRTRDISSGANVLTF
CDR3 DNA: TGTGCCAGCAGAAGGACCCGGGACATATCTTCTGGGGCCAACGTCCTGACTTTC

D gene: TRBD1
V gene: TRBV6-5
clone size: NA
J gene: TRBJ1-2
CDR3 protein: CASSSAAGTGWYGYTF
CDR3 DNA: TGTGCCAGCAGTTCCGCAGCCGGGACAGGGTGGTATGGCTACACCTTC

D gene: TRBD1
V gene: TRBV20-1
clone size: NA
J gene: TRBJ1-2
CDR3 protein: CSANPQGARYTF
CDR3 DNA: TGCAGTGCTAACCCACAGGGGGCACGCTACACCTTC

D gene: TRBD1
V gene: TRBV2
clone size: NA
J gene: TRBJ1-2
CDR3 protein: CASRAPGTGGYGYTF
CDR3 DNA: TGTGCCAGCAGAGCTCCCGGGACAGGGGGCTATGGCTACACCTTC

D gene: NA
V gene: TRBV6-6
clone size: few
J gene: TRBJ2-1
CDR3 protein: CASGADSGVYNEQFF
CDR3 DNA: TGTGCCAGCGGCGCTGATAGTGGAGTCTACAATGAGCAGTTCTTC

D gene: TRBD2
V gene: TRBV9
clone size: NA
J gene: TRBJ2-1
CDR3 protein: CASSVELAENNEQFF
CDR3 DNA: TGTGCCAGCAGCGTGGAACTAGCGGAAAACAATGAGCAGTTCTTC

D gene: NA
V gene: TRBV29-1
clone size: few
J gene: TRBJ2-5
CDR3 protein: CSVERGAGETQYF
CDR3 DNA: TGCAGCGTTGAGAGAGGGGCGGGGGAGACCCAGTACTTC

D gene: TRBD1
V gene: TRBV29-1
clone size: NA
J gene: TRBJ2-7
CDR3 protein: CSVGTGEAYEQYF
CDR3 DNA: TGCAGCGTAGGGACAGGGGAAGCCTACGAGCAGTACTTC

D gene: TRBD2
V gene: TRBV25-1
clone size: NA
J gene: TRBJ2-2
CDR3 protein: CASSKREGVYAGELFF
CDR3 DNA: TGTGCCAGCAGTAAACGGGAGGGGGTGTACGCCGGGGAGCTGTTTTTT

D gene: NA
V gene: TRBV18
clone size: few
J gene: TRBJ1-3
CDR3 protein: CASSPPEGGSSGNTIYF
CDR3 DNA: TGTGCCAGCTCACCACCCGAAGGGGGGAGCTCTGGAAACACCATATATTTT

D gene: TRBD2
V gene: TRBV20-1
clone size: NA
J gene: TRBJ2-1
CDR3 protein: CSAPGSGAYNEQFF
CDR3 DNA: TGCAGTGCACCGGGTAGCGGGGCCTACAATGAGCAGTTCTTC

D gene: NA
V gene: TRBV10-3
clone size: few
J gene: TRBJ2-3
CDR3 protein: CAATGTTSTDTQYF
CDR3 DNA: TGTGCCGCAACAGGGACGACTAGCACAGATACGCAGTATTTT

D gene: TRBD2
V gene: TRBV4-3
clone size: many
J gene: TRBJ2-5
CDR3 protein: CASSQDFASGGQETQYF
CDR3 DNA: TGCGCCAGCAGCCAAGATTTCGCTAGCGGGGGTCAAGAGACCCAGTACTTC

D gene: NA
V gene: TRBV29-1
clone size: few
J gene: TRBJ2-1
CDR3 protein: CSVSSSSYNEQFF
CDR3 DNA: TGCAGCGTATCTAGTAGTTCCTACAATGAGCAGTTCTTC

D gene: NA
V gene: TRBV12-3/TRBV12-4
clone size: many
J gene: TRBJ2-1
CDR3 protein: CASSFSDNEQFF
CDR3 DNA: TGTGCCAGCAGTTTCTCCGACAATGAGCAGTTCTTC

D gene: NA
V gene: TRBV28
clone size: NA
J gene: TRBJ2-2
CDR3 protein: CASRTTGHKVAGELFF
CDR3 DNA: TGTGCCAGCAGGACCACGGGACACAAGGTCGCCGGGGAGCTGTTTTTT

D gene: NA
V gene: TRBV4-3
clone size: many
J gene: TRBJ2-5
CDR3 protein: CASSQDLTVQETQYF
CDR3 DNA: TGCGCCAGCAGCCAAGATTTGACAGTACAAGAGACCCAGTACTTC